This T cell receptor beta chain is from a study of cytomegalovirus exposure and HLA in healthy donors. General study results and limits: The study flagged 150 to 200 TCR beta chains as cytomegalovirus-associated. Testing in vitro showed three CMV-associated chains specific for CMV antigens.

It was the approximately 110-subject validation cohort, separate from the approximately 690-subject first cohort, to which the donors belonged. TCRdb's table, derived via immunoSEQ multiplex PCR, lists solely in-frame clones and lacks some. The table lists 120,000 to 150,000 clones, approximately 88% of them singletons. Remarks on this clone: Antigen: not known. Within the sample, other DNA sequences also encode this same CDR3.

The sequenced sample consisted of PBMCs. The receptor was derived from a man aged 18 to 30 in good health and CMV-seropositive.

The CDR3 reads CASSLSGSSYNEQFF. The CDR3 region has the DNA TGCGCCAGCAGCTTGAGCGGGAGCTCCTACAATGAGCAGTTCTTC. The chain links TRBV5-1 to TRBJ2-1; TRBD2 matches at 8 bases. Germline V CDR1 and CDR2: SGHRS, YFSETQ. CDR3 length equals 15 residues. The V and J ends lost 1 base and 0 bases, in that order; junction bases with no gene match: 0.